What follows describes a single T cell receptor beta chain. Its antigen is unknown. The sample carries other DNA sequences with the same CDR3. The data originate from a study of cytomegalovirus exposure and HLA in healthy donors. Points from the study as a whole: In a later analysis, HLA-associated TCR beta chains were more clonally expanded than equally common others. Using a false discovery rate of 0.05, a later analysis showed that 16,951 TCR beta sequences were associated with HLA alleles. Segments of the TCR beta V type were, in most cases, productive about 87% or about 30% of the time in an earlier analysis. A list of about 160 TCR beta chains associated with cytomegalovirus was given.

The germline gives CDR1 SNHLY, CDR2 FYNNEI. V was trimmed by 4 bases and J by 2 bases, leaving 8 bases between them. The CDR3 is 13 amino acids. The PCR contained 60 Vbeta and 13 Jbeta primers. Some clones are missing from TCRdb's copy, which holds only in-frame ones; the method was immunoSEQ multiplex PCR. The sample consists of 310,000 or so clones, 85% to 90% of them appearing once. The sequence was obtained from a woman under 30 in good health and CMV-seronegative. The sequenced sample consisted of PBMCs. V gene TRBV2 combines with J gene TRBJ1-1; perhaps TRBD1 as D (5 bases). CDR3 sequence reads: CASSGDRNTEAFF. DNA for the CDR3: TGTGCCAGCAGTGGTGACAGAAACACTGAAGCTTTCTTT.